Below, 14 T cell receptor beta chains from the same sample are listed, as sequenced in a study of spatial heterogeneity in lung cancer (dated by TCRdb to about 2019). The receptor library was made with 5' RACE. This sample was sequenced with a NextSeq 500. TCRdb trimmed the raw reads at Q25, called clones with MiXCR and kept productive beta chains. CDR3 protein sequences are deduplicated, and each keeps its most common genes and DNA. This sample comprises fewer than 15,000 distinct CDR3 sequences, around 5.2% of them detected only once. The ten largest clones capture less than 45% of the sample. What this sample's time point label stands for: sample taken at primary tumor resection. Without any cell sorting, TCR sequencing was performed on whole RNA extracted either from tumor and nontumor lung tissue or from cryopreserved PBMC samples. Specimen: lung tumor tissue, collected at surgery. Every receptor here comes from a human donor with early-stage non-small cell lung cancer.

A word on this clonotype: The library was built for alpha chains, so this beta chain is an off-target read and its size means little. The V call is TRBV18, the J call TRBJ2-5; D call uncertain. Trimming took 6 bases from V and 3 from J, leaving 8 bases between them. Germline V gene data show CDR1 as KGHSH and CDR2 as LQKENI. The CDR3 has 12 amino acids. The CDR3 DNA sequence: TGTGCCAGCTCTATAGATGAAGAGACCCAGTACTTC. The encoded protein is CASSIDEETQYF.

This clonotype was seen ten or more times. Since it is a stray read in a library aimed at alpha chains, this beta chain has a size that is not meaningful. The rearrangement joins TRBV15 to TRBJ2-3, with D perhaps TRBD1 (6 bases). The CDR3 is 14 amino acids. Germline CDR1 is LNHNV and CDR2 is YYDKDF (reference sequence). Trimming pared 1 base from V and 6 bases from J, leaving 11 bases between. CDR3 DNA: TGTGCCACCAGCAGAGCCGACAGGCGGGATACGCAGTATTTT. As protein: CATSRADRRDTQYF. Full variable domain (rest looked up from reference TRBV15 and TRBJ2-3): DAMVIQNPRYQVTQFGKPVTLSCSQTLNHNVMYWYQQKSSQAPKLLFHYYDKDFNNEADTPDNFQSRRPNTSFCFLDIRSPGLGDTAMYLCATSRADRRDTQYFGPGTRLTVL.

This clonotype was counted ten times or more. This beta chain is a stray sequence in a library constructed for alpha chains; its clone size is not meaningful. CDR3 in amino acids: CASSLWRGNSGNTIYF. CDR3 in DNA: TGTGCCAGCAGTTTGTGGCGGGGGAACTCTGGAAACACCATATATTTT. The V gene is TRBV12-3 or TRBV12-4, the J gene TRBJ1-3; D perhaps matches TRBD1 (5 bases). V was cut by 3 bases and J by 0 bases, with 12 bases left in between. The CDR3 contains 16 residues.

This clonotype was observed many times. This beta chain is an off-target read within a library intended for alpha chains, so its frequency means little. V usage is TRBV12-3 or TRBV12-4 and J usage is TRBJ1-4; D may be TRBD1 (6 bases). V lost 6 bases to trimming and J lost 10 bases, with 12 bases between them. The CDR3 extends over 12 amino acids. CDR3 nucleotide sequence: TGTGCCAGCAGCCCAGGGGAGGGAAAACTGTTTTTT. Its translation: CASSPGEGKLFF.

This clonotype was recorded many times. The library was built for alpha chains, so this beta chain is an off-target read and its size means little. The genes are TRBV27 and TRBJ1-2; 7 nucleotides align to TRBD1. The junction had 13 bases not matched to a gene; V was cut back by 5 bases and J by 10 bases. The CDR3 extends over 14 amino acids. Germline loops: CDR1 MNHEY, CDR2 SMNVEV (reference sequence). The CDR3 DNA follows: TGTGCCAGCAGTGGGAGGGGGGGACAGTCCTCCTACACCTTC. This sequence encodes CASSGRGGQSSYTF.

This clonotype has ten or more counts. A library made for alpha chains picked up this beta chain off target, so its size means little. This rearrangement joins TRBV7-2 to TRBJ1-6, with D possibly being TRBD1 (5 bases). Germline CDR1 is SGHTA and CDR2 is FQGNSA. The CDR3 contains 16 residues. Trimming removed 5 bases from V and 6 bases from J, with 17 bases in between. CDR3 sequence reads: CASSQNQGPVNSPLHF. CDR3 in DNA: TGTGCCAGCAGCCAGAACCAGGGACCGGTTAATTCACCCCTCCACTTT.

Many counts were recorded for this clonotype. This beta chain appears as a stray read in a library generated for alpha chains; its size is not informative. The genes are TRBV12-2 and TRBJ2-1; the DNA was not used to check the table's D call, TRBD2. TRBV12-2 has pseudogene status. This CDR3 is 17 amino acids long. The CDR3 DNA reads as TGTGCAAGTCGCTTAGCGACGGGAGGGCCTACCTACAATGAGCAGTTCTTC. This sequence encodes CASRLATGGPTYNEQFF.

This clonotype came up many times. This beta chain is a stray sequence in a library constructed for alpha chains; its clone size is not meaningful. J is TRBJ2-3 and V is TRBV2, with 7 bases matching TRBD1. Germline lookup yields CDR1 SNHLY and CDR2 FYNNEI. The CDR3 totals 15 residues. V lost 11 bases and J lost 4; bases outside the gene matches: 15. CDR3: CAGNTGEKNPDTQYF. The CDR3 nucleotides are TGTGCCGGCAACACAGGGGAGAAAAACCCAGATACGCAGTATTTT.

This clonotype was found many times. This beta chain turned up in a library designed for alpha chains; as an off-target read, its abundance says little. This chain uses TRBV3-1 with TRBJ1-1, with 8 bases fitting TRBD1. CDR3 length equals 14 residues. The J segment lost 10 bases and the V segment lost 4 bases, leaving 11 bases of the junction unmatched. Germline-derived CDR1 and CDR2 are LGHDT and YNNKEL (reference sequence). CDR3 residues: CASSPRDRGFAAFF. As DNA, the CDR3 is TGTGCCAGCAGCCCTCGCGACAGGGGCTTTGCAGCTTTCTTT.

Many counts were recorded for this clonotype. This beta chain came through as a stray read in a library set up for alpha chains, and its size says little. The chain has TRBV29-1 and TRBJ2-1; no clear D gene. Germline loops: CDR1 SQVTM, CDR2 ANQGSEA. The germline V and J ends were trimmed by 5 bases and 5 bases, with 4 bases remaining between them. The CDR3 has 10 amino acids. The CDR3 is CSVFDNEQFF. The CDR3 DNA reads as TGCAGCGTTTTTGACAATGAGCAGTTCTTC.

Turning to this clonotype: Because this beta chain is a stray read in a library intended to capture alpha chains, its abundance should not be given much weight. The chain combines TRBV4-3 with TRBJ1-4; possible D gene TRBD1, 5 bases. The germline V gene encodes CDR1 LGHNA and CDR2 YSLEER. V was pared by 1 base and J by 0 bases, with 9 bases between. This CDR3 has 16 residues. The CDR3 spells CASSQAQGATNEKLFF. Here the CDR3 DNA reads TGCGCCAGCAGCCAAGCCCAAGGGGCAACTAATGAAAAACTGTTTTTT.

The table lists this clonotype with many counts. This beta chain is off target for a library built for alpha chains, so its abundance means little. The rearrangement links TRBV6-2 or TRBV6-3 to TRBJ2-2; weak D call: TRBD1 (5 bases). Per germline, CDR1 MNHEY and CDR2 SVGEGT. With 4 bases removed from V and 5 bases from J, the gap between germline ends came to 11 bases. This CDR3 region has 14 residues. CDR3 DNA: TGTGCCAGCAGTTCCCCCCAGGGTACCGGGGAGCTGTTTTTT. It is translated as CASSSPQGTGELFF.

This clonotype was seen repeatedly, ten times or more. The library was built for alpha chains, so this beta chain is an off-target read and its size means little. The chain carries TRBV24-1 and TRBJ2-5, with D perhaps matching TRBD1 (6 bases). The CDR3 consists of 14 residues. The germline V gene encodes CDR1 KGHDR and CDR2 SFDVKD. V lost 4 bases, J lost 2 bases, and 10 bases lay in between. CDR3 coding DNA: TGTGCCACCAGTGACGAGGACAGTCAAGAGACCCAGTACTTC. The encoded protein is CATSDEDSQETQYF.

This clonotype was detected many times. This beta chain came through as a stray read in a library set up for alpha chains, and its size says little. This chain links TRBV6-5 with TRBJ2-3; D perhaps matches TRBD2 (6 bases). This CDR3 is 15 amino acids long. Trimming removed 4 bases from V and 2 bases from J, with 13 bases in between. Germline CDR1 and CDR2: MNHEY and SVGAGI. In DNA, the CDR3 is TGTGCCAGCAGTTCCCCTCGGGGGTTCACAGATACGCAGTATTTT. This encodes CASSSPRGFTDTQYF.